The 2 T cell receptor beta chains given below trace back to one sample, sequenced in a study of OX40 agonist ivuxolimab in advanced cancers. TCRdb's table, derived via immunoSEQ multiplex PCR, lists solely in-frame clones and lacks some. Of some 77,000 clones in the sample, 70% to 90% were seen once. The input for sequencing was CD4+ or CD8+ T cells sorted from blood, taken in a trial of the OX40 agonist ivuxolimab. All receptors come from an adult with an advanced solid tumor such as melanoma, head and neck, liver or kidney cancer.

This rearrangement joins TRBV19 to TRBJ2-1; the D gene is possibly TRBD2 (5 bases). The germline V gene has CDR1 LNHDA and CDR2 SQIVND (reference sequence). Trimming took 5 bases from V and 8 from J, leaving 22 bases between them. The CDR3 has 16 amino acids. CDR3 protein: CASSSPATNRRDEQFF. Written as DNA, the CDR3 is TGTGCCAGTAGTTCTCCGGCGACTAACCGCCGGGATGAGCAGTTCTTC.

V gene TRBV18 combines with J gene TRBJ2-3, with 7 bases identical to TRBD2. The V segment lost 2 bases and the J segment 4 bases; nucleotides outside the gene matches: 9. The CDR3 totals 16 residues. Germline V gene sequence: CDR1 KGHSH, CDR2 LQKENI. The CDR3 DNA sequence: TGTGCCAGCTCACCAATGGCGGGAGTGTCCCCAGATACGCAGTATTTT. It translates to CASSPMAGVSPDTQYF. Complete variable domain (other parts from reference TRBV18 and TRBJ2-3): NAGVMQNPRHLVRRRGQEARLRCSPMKGHSHVYWYRQLPEEGLKFMVYLQKENIIDESGMPKERFSAEFPKEGPSILRIQQVVRGDSAAYFCASSPMAGVSPDTQYFGPGTRLTVL.